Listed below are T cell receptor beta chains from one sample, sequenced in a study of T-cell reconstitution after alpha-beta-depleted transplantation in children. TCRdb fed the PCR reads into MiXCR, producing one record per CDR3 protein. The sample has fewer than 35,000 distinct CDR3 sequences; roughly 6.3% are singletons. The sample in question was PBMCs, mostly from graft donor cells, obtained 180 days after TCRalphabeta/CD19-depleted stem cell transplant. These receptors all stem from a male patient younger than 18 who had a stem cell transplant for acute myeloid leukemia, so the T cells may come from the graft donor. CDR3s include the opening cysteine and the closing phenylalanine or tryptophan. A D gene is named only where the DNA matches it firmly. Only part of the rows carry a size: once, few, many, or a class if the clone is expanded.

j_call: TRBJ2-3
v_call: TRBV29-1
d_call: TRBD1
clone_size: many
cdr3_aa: CSAPGTGSTDTQYF
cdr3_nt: TGCAGCGCCCCCGGGACAGGGAGCACAGATACGCAGTATTTT

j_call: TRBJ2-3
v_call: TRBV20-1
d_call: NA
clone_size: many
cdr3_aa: CSAGRPGANTQYF
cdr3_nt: TGCAGTGCTGGCCGGCCGGGAGCAAATACGCAGTATTTT

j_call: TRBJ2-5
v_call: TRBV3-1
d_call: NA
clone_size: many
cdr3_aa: CASSQVNGESQYF
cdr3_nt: TGTGCCAGCAGCCAAGTTAACGGGGAGTCCCAGTACTTC

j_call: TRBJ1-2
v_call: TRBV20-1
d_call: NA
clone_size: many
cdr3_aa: CSARYLQERSGYTF
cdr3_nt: TGCAGTGCTAGATACCTACAGGAACGCTCTGGCTACACCTTC

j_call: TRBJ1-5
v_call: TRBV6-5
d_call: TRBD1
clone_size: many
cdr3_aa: CASSPQGGFRNQPQHF
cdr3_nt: TGTGCCAGCAGTCCCCAGGGGGGGTTTAGGAATCAGCCCCAGCATTTT

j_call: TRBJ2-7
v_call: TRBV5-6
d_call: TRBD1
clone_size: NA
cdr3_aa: CASSLDWTGGSYEQYF
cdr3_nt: TGTGCCAGCAGCTTGGACTGGACAGGGGGATCCTACGAGCAGTACTTC

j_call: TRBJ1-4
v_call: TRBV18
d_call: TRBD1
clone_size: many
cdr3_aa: CASSPTQGEKLFF
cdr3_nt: TGTGCCAGCTCCCCCACACAGGGGGAAAAACTGTTTTTT

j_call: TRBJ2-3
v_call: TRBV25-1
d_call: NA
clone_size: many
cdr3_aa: CASSDSADFTDTQYF
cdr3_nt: TGTGCCAGCAGTGATTCGGCGGATTTCACAGATACGCAGTATTTT

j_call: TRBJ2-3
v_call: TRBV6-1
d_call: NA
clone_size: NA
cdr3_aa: CASSESRASTDTQYF
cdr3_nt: TGTGCCAGCAGTGAATCGAGGGCCAGCACAGATACGCAGTATTTT

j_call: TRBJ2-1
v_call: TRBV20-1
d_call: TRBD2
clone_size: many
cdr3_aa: CSARGVQRGRDEQFF
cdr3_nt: TGCAGTGCTAGAGGCGTACAGCGGGGAAGGGATGAGCAGTTCTTC

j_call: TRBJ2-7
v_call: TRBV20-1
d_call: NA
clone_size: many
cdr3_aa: CSVLGSYEQYF
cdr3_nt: TGCAGTGTACTAGGGTCCTACGAGCAGTACTTC

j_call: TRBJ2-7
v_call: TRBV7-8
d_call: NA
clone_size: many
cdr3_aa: CASSLSRPSTGNYEQYF
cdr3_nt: TGTGCCAGCAGCTTATCCCGGCCCAGCACAGGGAACTACGAGCAGTACTTC

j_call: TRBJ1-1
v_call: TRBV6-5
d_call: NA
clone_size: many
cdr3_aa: CASSYLGGTEAFF
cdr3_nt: TGTGCCAGCAGTTACCTAGGGGGAACTGAAGCTTTCTTT

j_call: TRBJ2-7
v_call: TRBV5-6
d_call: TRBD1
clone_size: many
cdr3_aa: CASSSGTGGYYEQYF
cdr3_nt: TGTGCCAGCAGCTCCGGGACAGGGGGATACTACGAGCAGTACTTC

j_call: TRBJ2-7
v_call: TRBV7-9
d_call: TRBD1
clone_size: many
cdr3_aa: CASSGVRTGPIEQYF
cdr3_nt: TGTGCCAGCAGCGGGGTACGGACAGGGCCTATTGAGCAGTACTTC

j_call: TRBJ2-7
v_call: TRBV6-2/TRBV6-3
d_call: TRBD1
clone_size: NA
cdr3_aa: CASSYGTGGYEQYF
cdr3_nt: TGTGCCAGCAGTTACGGGACAGGGGGCTACGAGCAGTACTTC

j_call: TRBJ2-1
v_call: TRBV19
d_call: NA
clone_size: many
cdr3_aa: CASTPNGGFNEQFF
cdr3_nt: TGTGCCAGTACCCCCAATGGGGGTTTCAATGAGCAGTTCTTC

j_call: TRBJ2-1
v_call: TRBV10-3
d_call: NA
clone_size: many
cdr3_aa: CAIRLGGGNEQFF
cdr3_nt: TGTGCCATTAGACTAGGGGGCGGCAATGAGCAGTTCTTC

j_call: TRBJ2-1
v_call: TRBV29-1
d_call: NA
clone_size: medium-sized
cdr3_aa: CSVEVSGNEQFF
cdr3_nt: TGCAGCGTTGAAGTCTCGGGGAATGAGCAGTTCTTC

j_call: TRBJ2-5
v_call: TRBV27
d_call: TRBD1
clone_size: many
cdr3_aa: CASSLRFVGGAGGETQYF
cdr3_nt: TGTGCCAGCAGTTTACGCTTTGTTGGTGGCGCAGGGGGAGAGACCCAGTACTTC

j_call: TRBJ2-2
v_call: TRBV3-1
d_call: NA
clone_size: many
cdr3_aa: CASSQSATGELFF
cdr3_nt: TGTGCCAGCAGCCAATCGGCCACCGGGGAGCTGTTTTTT

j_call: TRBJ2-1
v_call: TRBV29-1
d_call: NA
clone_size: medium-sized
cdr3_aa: CSVVRVGGTEQFF
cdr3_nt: TGCAGCGTTGTTCGGGTTGGCGGGACCGAGCAGTTCTTC

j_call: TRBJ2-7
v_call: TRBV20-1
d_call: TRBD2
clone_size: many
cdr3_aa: CSARLAGVYNEQYF
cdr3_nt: TGCAGTGCTAGACTAGCGGGAGTATATAACGAGCAGTACTTC

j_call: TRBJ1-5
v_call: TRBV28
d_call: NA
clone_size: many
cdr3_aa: CASSLPPSGVRNQPQHF
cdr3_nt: TGTGCCAGCAGTTTACCTCCTTCAGGGGTTCGCAATCAGCCCCAGCATTTT

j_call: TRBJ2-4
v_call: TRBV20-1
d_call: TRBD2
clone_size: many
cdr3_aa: CSAHRLAAILAKNIQYF
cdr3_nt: TGCAGTGCTCACCGACTAGCGGCGATACTAGCCAAAAACATTCAGTACTTC

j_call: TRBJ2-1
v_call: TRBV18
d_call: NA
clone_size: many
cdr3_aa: CASSPTISYNEQFF
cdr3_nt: TGTGCCAGCTCACCTACTATCTCCTACAATGAGCAGTTCTTC

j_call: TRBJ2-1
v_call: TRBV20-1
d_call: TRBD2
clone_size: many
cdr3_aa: CSAPTSGIGLDYNEQFF
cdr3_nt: TGCAGTGCTCCTACTAGCGGGATAGGTCTCGATTACAATGAGCAGTTCTTC

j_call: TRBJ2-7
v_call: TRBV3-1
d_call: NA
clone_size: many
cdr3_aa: CASSPGGFSSSYEQYF
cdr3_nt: TGTGCCAGCAGCCCTGGGGGGTTTTCCTCCTCCTACGAGCAGTACTTC

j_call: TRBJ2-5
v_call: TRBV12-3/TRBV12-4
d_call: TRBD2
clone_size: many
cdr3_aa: CASNLGLPQETQYF
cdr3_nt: TGTGCCAGCAACCTGGGACTACCTCAAGAGACCCAGTACTTC

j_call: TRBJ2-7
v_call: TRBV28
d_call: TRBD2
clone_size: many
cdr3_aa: CASRPGGGSYEQYF
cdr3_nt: TGTGCCAGCAGGCCGGGGGGTGGATCCTACGAGCAGTACTTC

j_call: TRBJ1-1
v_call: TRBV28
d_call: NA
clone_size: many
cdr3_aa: CASSPGWAEAFF
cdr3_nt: TGTGCCAGCAGTCCAGGGTGGGCTGAAGCTTTCTTT

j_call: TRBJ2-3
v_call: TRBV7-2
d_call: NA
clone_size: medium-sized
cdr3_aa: CASSSVGGGSRATDTQYF
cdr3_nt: TGTGCCAGCAGCTCCGTAGGGGGCGGGAGCAGGGCCACAGATACGCAGTATTTT

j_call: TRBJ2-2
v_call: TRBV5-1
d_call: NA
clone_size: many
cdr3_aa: CASSQAGAGELFF
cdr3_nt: TGCGCCAGCAGCCAGGCTGGGGCCGGGGAGCTGTTTTTT

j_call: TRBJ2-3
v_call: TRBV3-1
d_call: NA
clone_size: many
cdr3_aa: CASSPSRGGPDTQYF
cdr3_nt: TGTGCCAGCAGCCCGAGCAGAGGAGGACCAGATACGCAGTATTTT

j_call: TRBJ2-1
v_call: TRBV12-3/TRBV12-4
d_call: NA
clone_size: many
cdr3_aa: CASSPAGSHNEQFF
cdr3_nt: TGTGCCAGCAGTCCGGCGGGATCCCACAATGAGCAGTTCTTC

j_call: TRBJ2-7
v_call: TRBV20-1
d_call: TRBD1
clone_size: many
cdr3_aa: CSAETGTGYEQYF
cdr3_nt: TGCAGTGCAGAGACAGGGACGGGGTACGAGCAGTACTTC

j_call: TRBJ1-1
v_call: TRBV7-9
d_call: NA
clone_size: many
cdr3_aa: CASSAWAGNTEAFF
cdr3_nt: TGTGCCAGCAGCGCTTGGGCCGGGAACACTGAAGCTTTCTTT

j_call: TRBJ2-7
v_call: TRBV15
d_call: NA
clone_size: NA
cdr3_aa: CATSRGRKEDEQYF
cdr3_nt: TGTGCCACCAGCAGAGGGCGAAAAGAGGACGAGCAGTACTTC

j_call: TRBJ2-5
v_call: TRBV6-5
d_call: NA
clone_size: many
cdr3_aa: CASKGVETQYF
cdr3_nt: TGTGCCAGCAAAGGCGTTGAGACCCAGTACTTC

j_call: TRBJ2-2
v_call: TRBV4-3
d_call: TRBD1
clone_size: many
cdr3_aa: CASSQGQGAITGELFF
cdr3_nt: TGCGCCAGCAGCCAAGGACAGGGGGCCATCACCGGGGAGCTGTTTTTT